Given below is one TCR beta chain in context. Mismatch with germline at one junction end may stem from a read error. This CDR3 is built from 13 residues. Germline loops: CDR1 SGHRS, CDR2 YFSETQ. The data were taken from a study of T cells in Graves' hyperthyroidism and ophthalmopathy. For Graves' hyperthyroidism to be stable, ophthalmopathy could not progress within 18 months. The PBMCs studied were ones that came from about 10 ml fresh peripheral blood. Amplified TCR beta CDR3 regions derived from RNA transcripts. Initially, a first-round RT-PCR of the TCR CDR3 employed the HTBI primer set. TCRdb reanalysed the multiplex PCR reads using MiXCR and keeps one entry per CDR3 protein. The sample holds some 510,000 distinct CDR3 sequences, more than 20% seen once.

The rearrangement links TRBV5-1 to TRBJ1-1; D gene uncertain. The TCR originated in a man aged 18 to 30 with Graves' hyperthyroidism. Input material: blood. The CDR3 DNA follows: TGCGCCAGCAGCTTGGGGCACAACACTGAAGCTTGCTTT. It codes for CASSLGHNTEACF.